This T cell receptor (beta chain) was identified during a study of CD8+ T cells in alopecia areata (dated by TCRdb to the late 2010s). Regarding the complete study: Treated patients were enrolled in an open-label pilot trial of oral tofacitinib, 5 to 10 mg twice daily, for moderate-to-severe alopecia areata. Tofacitinib was given for 6 to 18 months, followed by 6 months of follow-up off drug to assess delayed response and recurrence. Disease severity in treated patients was measured with the SALT score, which quantifies the percentage of affected scalp surface area. High-throughput TCRbeta sequencing was used to examine T cell clonal expansion in alopecia areata in both the C3H/HeJ mouse model and human patients. In humans, TCRbeta sequencing was performed on scalp tissue and on sorted CD4+ and CD8+ peripheral blood T cells from healthy controls and from patients with patchy or totalis/universalis alopecia areata. Tofacitinib-treated patients had biopsies at baseline and at 4 and 24 weeks of treatment, with a later scalp biopsy in several patients. Scalp clonality was compared across normal scalp (n=4), patchy alopecia areata scalp (n=8), and alopecia totalis/universalis scalp (n=8). RNA was obtained with the PAXgene miRNA kit for fixed scalp, the miRNeasy kit for PBMCs, and the RNeasy kit for mouse skin. immunoSEQ multiplex PCR using 35 Vbeta forward primers and 13 Jbeta reverse primers was used to amplify TCRbeta CDR3 regions. General study outcomes and caveats: With tofacitinib, both scalp clonality and the number of expanded CD8+ clones among the top 100 scalp clones went down significantly. Compared with normal scalp, lesional scalp had higher clonality and more expanded CD8+ clones, particularly in alopecia totalis/universalis, a pattern that suggests antigenic drive. Because the treated cohort was small and had only one nonresponder, larger studies are needed to examine links between baseline CD8+ expansion and response. During tofacitinib treatment, many expanded lesional clones remained in scalp and blood, and this persistence may partly explain relapse after treatment is stopped. Compared with mice, TCR sequences shared between patients were less clear, possibly partly because of HLA diversity across the patient population. Resident alphabeta T cells in normal human skin are also sequenced, complicating scalp TCR repertoire analysis, unlike mouse skin dominated by gammadelta T cells.

The time point label, as the study defines it: around 4 weeks on oral tofacitinib. Sample treatment or condition, as interpreted from the label and publication: oral pan-JAK inhibitor, 5-10 mg twice daily. Lesional scalp punch biopsies and peripheral blood were collected from alopecia areata patients. PBMCs were separated by density centrifugation and stained for CD3, CD4 and CD8, after which CD4+ and CD8+ T cells were sorted on a FACSAria. The library came from the immunoSEQ multiplex PCR assay. RNA was extracted from all samples and reverse transcribed into cDNA as template for TCR sequencing. First-strand cDNA was synthesized with SuperScript III using a 2:1 mix of oligo-dT and random hexamers. A synthetic immune receptor repertoire was used to assess amplification bias, and residual bias was removed computationally. For the original study's pipeline: Raw reads were preprocessed to remove errors, and CDR3 was defined according to IMGT conventions as the region from the conserved cysteine to phenylalanine. To get clonality, Shannon entropy was normalized by log2 of the number of productive unique TCRs and the result was subtracted from 1. CD4 or CD8 identity of scalp clones was inferred by cross-referencing scalp TCRbeta sequences with sorted blood CD4 and CD8 repertoires. Entries here come from immuneACCESS through TCRdb and include only in-frame sequences with V and J called. Some clones fail to appear in such tables; in the studies checked, an unresolved V gene covers under half of the shortfall, and the cause of the remainder is unknown. V and J calls and clone size follow that table, whereas D and trimming were derived from the DNA. The sample contains approximately 140,000 clones, 86% of them found a single time. The ten largest clonotypes hold less than 15% of the sample.

For this clone: It lacks a known antigen. Base qualities are not recorded, but no much larger clone differs from it by a single base.

The sequencing here drew on CD8+ T cells sorted from blood, taken at week 4, from a patient treated with tofacitinib. The TCR comes from a human donor with alopecia areata.

The CDR3 protein is CASSLVTLKEAFF. The bases read TGTGCCAGCAGCTTGGTTACCCTCAAGGAAGCTTTCTTT. The V gene is TRBV5-6 and the J gene is TRBJ1-1; a confident D gene designation cannot be given. CDR1 is given as SGHDT and CDR2 as YYEEEE, both from the germline V gene. The V and J ends are trimmed by 0 bases and 8 bases, leaving 11 bases between them. The CDR3, cysteine through phenylalanine, is 13 amino acids long. Only CDR3 DNA is held: 39 bases, read in frame from base 1.